A single sample gave rise to the 3 T cell receptor beta chains below, sequenced in a study of vaccination and CD4 T cells after COVID-19. No antigens are known for them. Specified treatment: roughly 11-day PBMC culture with coronavirus spike peptide pools or control peptides (ViraFEST assay). Cultured CD4+ T-cell DNA underwent Oncomine TCR Beta short-read sequencing. From the PCR reads, TCRdb called clonotypes with MiXCR, one entry per CDR3 protein. The profile shows roughly 20,000 distinct CDR3 sequences, under 30% of them singletons. Sequencing input: cultured CD4+ T cells from blood. The receptors originated from a human donor with COVID-19.

There are a few counts of this clonotype. This chain links TRBV5-6 with TRBJ1-5, with a tentative D call TRBD1 (5 bases). The CDR3 runs to 14 residues. CDR1 and CDR2 (germline): SGHDT, YYEEEE. Between the trimmed V and J ends, which lost 4 bases and 4 bases, there was a span of 12 bases. The CDR3 sequence: CASSPGGENQPQHF. CDR3 sequence (DNA): TGTGCCAGCAGCCCCGGGGGGGAGAATCAGCCCCAGCATTTT.

The chain carries TRBV11-3 and TRBJ2-7, with 9 bases that match TRBD1. Germline lookup yields CDR1 SGHNT and CDR2 YENEEA. The V segment lost 3 bases and the J segment 5 bases; nucleotides outside the gene matches: 11. This CDR3 is 16 amino acids long. The chain's CDR3 is CASSLDRGQGTHEQYF. For the CDR3, the DNA is TGTGCCAGCAGCTTGGACCGTGGACAGGGGACCCACGAGCAGTACTTC.

This sequence joins TRBV6-1 and TRBJ2-5; TRBD2 matches at 7 bases. The CDR3 covers 15 residues. The ends lost 6 bases at V and 2 bases at J; junction bases unmatched: 9. CDR1 is MNHNS and CDR2 is SASEGT in the germline V gene. The chain's CDR3 is CASSGSRGMQETQYF. CDR3 bases: TGTGCCAGCAGCGGCTCGCGGGGGATGCAAGAGACCCAGTACTTC.